These 14 T cell receptor beta chains share one sample of origin, sequenced in a study of neurological immune-mediated disorders. Regarding time point: longitudinal time-point 1 (baseline). TCRdb ran MiXCR on the 5' RACE reads and lists one entry per CDR3 protein. The table has 71,000 or so distinct CDR3 sequences, roughly 13% seen once. Sequencing input: PBMCs. The receptors derive from a female donor with HTLV-1-associated myelopathy (HAM/TSP).

The table lists this clonotype with many counts. The V call is TRBV28, the J call TRBJ1-5; 8 bases are a match to TRBD1. The length of the CDR3 is 16 residues. Germline V gene lookup returns CDR1 MDHEN and CDR2 SYDVKM. The V segment lost 0 bases and the J segment 3 bases; nucleotides outside the gene matches: 4. CDR3 nucleotides: TGTGCCAGCAGTTTATGGGACAGGGAAAACAATCAGCCCCAGCATTTT. Its translation is CASSLWDRENNQPQHF.

This clonotype has at least ten counts. The chain joins TRBV10-3 to TRBJ1-1; D uncertain. The germline gives CDR1 ENHRY, CDR2 SYGVKD. Trimming cost V 3 bases and J 2 bases, with 13 bases left between them. This CDR3 region has 15 residues. For the CDR3, the DNA is TGTGCCATCAGTGACCCCCGGTGGGGAAACACTGAAGCTTTCTTT. It is translated as CAISDPRWGNTEAFF.

In its sample, this clonotype was seen many times. The chain links TRBV9 to TRBJ2-1; the D call may be TRBD1 or TRBD2 (6 bases each). The CDR3 consists of 15 residues. V was cut by 0 bases and J by 5 bases, with 12 bases left in between. Germline-derived CDR1 and CDR2 are SGDLS and YYNGEE. This CDR3 reads CASSVGGGFDNEQFF. The CDR3 DNA follows: TGTGCCAGCAGCGTAGGAGGGGGGTTCGACAATGAGCAGTTCTTC.

This clonotype was observed many times. The chain is built from TRBV5-1 and TRBJ2-1, with a weak D call TRBD2 (6 bases). The V end lost 2 bases, the J end lost 4 bases, and 10 bases lay between the germline ends. CDR3 length: 14 amino acids. Per germline, CDR1 SGHRS and CDR2 YFSETQ. The CDR3 coding sequence is TGCGCCAGCAGCTTCGGGACTCAGTACAATGAGCAGTTCTTC. Protein sequence: CASSFGTQYNEQFF.

The chain has TRBV15 and TRBJ1-2, with D possibly being TRBD1 (5 bases). Germline assignment: CDR1 LNHNV and CDR2 YYDKDF (reference sequence). Trimming shortened V by 3 bases and J by 3 bases, and 14 bases separated the two germline ends. There are 15 residues in the CDR3. CDR3 nucleotides: TGTGCCACCAGCAGGCCAGGGAGCGGGTACTATGGCTACACCTTC. Its translation: CATSRPGSGYYGYTF.

In its sample, this clonotype was seen many times. This chain uses TRBV18 with TRBJ1-4, with D uncertain. This CDR3 has 16 residues. From germline, CDR1 is KGHSH and CDR2 LQKENI. Trimming took off 1 base at V and 2 bases at J, with 11 bases between the two ends. CDR3 bases: TGTGCCAGCTCACCACGGACGTCCAGCACTAATGAAAAACTGTTTTTT. Translated: CASSPRTSSTNEKLFF.

About this clonotype itself: A much larger clone is a single base away; this may be a read error. The rearrangement links TRBV6-5 to TRBJ2-2; D remains unclear. Germline V gene data show CDR1 as MNHEY and CDR2 as SVGAGI. This CDR3 spans 15 amino acids. The chain's CDR3 is CANSYGQVNTGELFF. DNA for the CDR3: TGTGCCAACAGTTACGGGCAGGTGAACACCGGGGAGCTGTTTTTT.

This clonotype was detected ten times or more. The chain is built from TRBV5-6 and TRBJ1-2, with D perhaps matching TRBD1 (5 bases). CDR3 size: 16 residues. V lost 6 bases to trimming and J lost 5 bases, with 23 bases between them. CDR1 and CDR2 from the germline V gene are SGHDT and YYEEEE. CDR3 region: CASNTASGTTYYGYTF. CDR3 nucleotide sequence: TGTGCCAGCAATACAGCCTCCGGGACGACCTATTATGGCTACACCTTC.

The sample holds many counts of this clonotype. This chain links TRBV28 with TRBJ1-2; D uncertain. Germline CDR1 is MDHEN and CDR2 is SYDVKM. The length of the CDR3 is 12 residues. The V end was cut by 6 bases, the J end by 8 bases, with 13 bases between. For the CDR3, the DNA is TGTGCCAGCAGCCGCAAACTTGTAGGCTACACCTTC. Encoded protein: CASSRKLVGYTF.

Ten or more counts support this clonotype. The rearrangement joins TRBV5-1 to TRBJ2-1; 12 nucleotides match TRBD2. The CDR3 extends over 16 amino acids. The germline V gene encodes CDR1 SGHRS and CDR2 YFSETQ. With V trimmed by 4 bases and J by 8 bases, 10 bases remained unmatched. The DNA of the CDR3 is TGCGCCAGCAGCAGACCTAGCGGGGGGGCCACCGATGAGCAGTTCTTC. Translated, it gives CASSRPSGGATDEQFF.

The table lists this clonotype with many counts. The CDR3 loop reads CASSKEKRLADNEQFF. CDR3 DNA: TGTGCCAGCAGCAAAGAGAAGAGACTAGCGGACAATGAGCAGTTCTTC. The chain combines TRBV21-1 with TRBJ2-1; the D call TRBD2 from the table was never checked on the DNA. TRBV21-1 is listed as a pseudogene. The CDR3 contains 16 residues.

This clonotype was counted many times. The V gene is TRBV7-3, the J gene TRBJ2-1, with D uncertain. The CDR3 runs 13 residues. V dropped 0 bases and J dropped 7 bases, with 7 bases sitting between them. Per the germline V gene, CDR1 is SGHTA and CDR2 is FQGTGA. The CDR3 reads CASSLTQRNEQFF. As DNA, the CDR3 is TGTGCCAGCAGCTTAACACAGAGAAATGAGCAGTTCTTC.

This clonotype was recorded many times. V and J are TRBV4-1 and TRBJ2-1, with D perhaps matching TRBD2 (5 bases). CDR3 size: 17 residues. V lost 0 bases and J 0 bases, leaving 12 bases between the germline ends. Germline CDR1 and CDR2: MGHRA and YSYEKL. This CDR3 is CASSQERTGSSYNEQFF. The CDR3 DNA sequence: TGCGCCAGCAGCCAAGAACGGACTGGGAGCTCCTACAATGAGCAGTTCTTC.

Only a few counts were recorded for this clonotype. The chain has TRBV5-1 and TRBJ2-5; D not resolved. Trimming took off 0 bases at V and 1 base at J, with 7 bases between the two ends. Germline V gene sequence: CDR1 SGHRS, CDR2 YFSETQ. This CDR3 is 14 amino acids long. The CDR3 here is CASSLVVAQETQYF. As DNA, the CDR3 is TGCGCCAGCAGCTTGGTAGTGGCCCAAGAGACCCAGTACTTC.